The source of this T cell receptor beta chain is a study of shared clonotypes between healthy human individuals. The V gene lost 3 bases and the J gene lost 10 bases, with 7 bases spanning the gap. CDR3 size: 10 residues. Germline V lookup: CDR1 DFQATT, CDR2 SNEGSKA (reference sequence). Produced via immunoSEQ multiplex PCR; TCRdb's table is partial and in-frame only. Of approximately 530,000 clones in the sample, around 95% are singletons; the top ten hold about 0.068%. This TCR was recovered from a woman under 40 in good health. This chain links TRBV20-1 with TRBJ2-1; the D gene is possibly TRBD2 (5 bases). The sequencing sample was made of naive CD4+ T cells sorted from blood. Subset meaning: CD45RA+ positively selected. CDR3 protein: CSARKREQFF. DNA of the CDR3: TGCAGTGCTAGGAAGCGGGAGCAGTTCTTC.